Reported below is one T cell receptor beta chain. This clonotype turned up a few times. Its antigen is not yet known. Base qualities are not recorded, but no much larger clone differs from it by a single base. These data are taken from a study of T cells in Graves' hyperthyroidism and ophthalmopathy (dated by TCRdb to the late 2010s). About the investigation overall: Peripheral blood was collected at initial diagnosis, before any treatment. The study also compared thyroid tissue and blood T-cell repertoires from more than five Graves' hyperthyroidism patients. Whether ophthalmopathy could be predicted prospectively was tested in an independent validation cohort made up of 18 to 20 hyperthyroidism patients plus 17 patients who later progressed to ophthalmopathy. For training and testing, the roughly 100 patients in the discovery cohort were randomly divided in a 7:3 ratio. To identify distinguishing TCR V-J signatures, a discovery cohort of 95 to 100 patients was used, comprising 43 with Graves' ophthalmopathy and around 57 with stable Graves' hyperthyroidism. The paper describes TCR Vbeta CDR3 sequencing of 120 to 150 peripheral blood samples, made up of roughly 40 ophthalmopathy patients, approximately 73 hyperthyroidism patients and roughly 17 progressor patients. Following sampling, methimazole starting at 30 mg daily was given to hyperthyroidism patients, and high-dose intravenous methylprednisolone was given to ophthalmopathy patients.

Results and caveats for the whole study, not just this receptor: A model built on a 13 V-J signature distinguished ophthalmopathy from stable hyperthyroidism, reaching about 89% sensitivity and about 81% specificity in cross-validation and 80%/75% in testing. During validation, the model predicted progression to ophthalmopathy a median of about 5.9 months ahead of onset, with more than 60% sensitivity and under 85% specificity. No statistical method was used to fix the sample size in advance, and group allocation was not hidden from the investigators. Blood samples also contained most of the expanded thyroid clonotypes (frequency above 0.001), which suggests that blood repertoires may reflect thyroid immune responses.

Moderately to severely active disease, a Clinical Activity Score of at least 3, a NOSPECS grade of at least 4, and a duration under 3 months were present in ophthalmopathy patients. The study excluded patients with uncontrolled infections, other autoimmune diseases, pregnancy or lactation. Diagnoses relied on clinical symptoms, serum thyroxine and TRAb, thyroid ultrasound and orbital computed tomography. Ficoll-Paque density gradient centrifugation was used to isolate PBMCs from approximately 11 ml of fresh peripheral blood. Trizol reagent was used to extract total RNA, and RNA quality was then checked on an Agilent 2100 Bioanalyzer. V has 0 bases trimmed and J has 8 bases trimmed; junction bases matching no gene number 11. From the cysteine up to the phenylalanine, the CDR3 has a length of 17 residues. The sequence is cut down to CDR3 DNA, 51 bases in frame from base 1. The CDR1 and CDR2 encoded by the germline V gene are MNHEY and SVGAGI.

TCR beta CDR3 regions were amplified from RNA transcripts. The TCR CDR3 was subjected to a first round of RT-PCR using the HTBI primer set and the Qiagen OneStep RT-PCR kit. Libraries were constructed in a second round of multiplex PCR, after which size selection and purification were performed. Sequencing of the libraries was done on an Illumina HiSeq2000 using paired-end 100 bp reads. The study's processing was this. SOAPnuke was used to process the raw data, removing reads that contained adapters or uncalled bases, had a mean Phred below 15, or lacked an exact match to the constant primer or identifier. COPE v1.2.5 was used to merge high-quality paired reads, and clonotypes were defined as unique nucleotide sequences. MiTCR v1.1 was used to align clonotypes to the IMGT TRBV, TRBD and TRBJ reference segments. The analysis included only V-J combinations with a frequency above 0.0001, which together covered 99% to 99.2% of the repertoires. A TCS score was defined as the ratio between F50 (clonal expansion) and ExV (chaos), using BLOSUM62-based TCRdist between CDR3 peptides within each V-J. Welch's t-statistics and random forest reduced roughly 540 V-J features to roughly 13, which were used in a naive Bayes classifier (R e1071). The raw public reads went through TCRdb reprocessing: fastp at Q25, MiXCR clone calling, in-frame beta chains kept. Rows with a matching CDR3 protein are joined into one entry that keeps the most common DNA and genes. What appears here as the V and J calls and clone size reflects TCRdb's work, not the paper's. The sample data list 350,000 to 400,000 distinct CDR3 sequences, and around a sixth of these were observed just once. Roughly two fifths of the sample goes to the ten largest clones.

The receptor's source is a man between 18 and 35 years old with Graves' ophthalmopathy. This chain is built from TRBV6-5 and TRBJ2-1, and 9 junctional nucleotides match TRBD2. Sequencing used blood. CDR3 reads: CASSYSEPGLARDEQFF. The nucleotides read TGTGCCAGCAGTTACTCGGAACCGGGACTAGCTCGAGATGAGCAGTTCTTC.